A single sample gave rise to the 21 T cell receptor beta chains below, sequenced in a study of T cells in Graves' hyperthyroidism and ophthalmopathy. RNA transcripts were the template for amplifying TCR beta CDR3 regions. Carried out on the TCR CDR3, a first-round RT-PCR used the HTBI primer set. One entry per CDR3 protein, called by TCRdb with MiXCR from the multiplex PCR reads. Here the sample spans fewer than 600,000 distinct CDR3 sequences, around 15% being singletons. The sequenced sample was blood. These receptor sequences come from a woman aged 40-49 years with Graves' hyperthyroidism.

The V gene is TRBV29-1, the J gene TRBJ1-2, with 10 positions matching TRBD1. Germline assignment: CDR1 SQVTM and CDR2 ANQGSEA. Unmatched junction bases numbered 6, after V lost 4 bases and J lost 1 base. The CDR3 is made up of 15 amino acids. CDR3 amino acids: CSVGGTGALNYGYTF. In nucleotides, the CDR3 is TGCAGCGTTGGGGGGACAGGGGCCCTTAACTATGGCTACACCTTC.

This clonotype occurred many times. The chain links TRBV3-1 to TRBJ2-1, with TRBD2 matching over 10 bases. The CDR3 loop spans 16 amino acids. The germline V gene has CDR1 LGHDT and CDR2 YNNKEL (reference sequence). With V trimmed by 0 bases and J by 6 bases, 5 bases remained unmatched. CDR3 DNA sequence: TGTGCCAGCAGCCAAGAGGCTCTAGCGGGAGCCAATGAGCAGTTCTTC. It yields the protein CASSQEALAGANEQFF.

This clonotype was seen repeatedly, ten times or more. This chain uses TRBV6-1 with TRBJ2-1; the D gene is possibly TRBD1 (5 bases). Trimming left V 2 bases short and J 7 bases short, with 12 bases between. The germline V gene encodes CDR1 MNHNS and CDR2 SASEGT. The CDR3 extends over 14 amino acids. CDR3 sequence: CASSERYRGNEQFF. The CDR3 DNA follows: TGTGCCAGCAGTGAACGCTATAGGGGAAATGAGCAGTTCTTC.

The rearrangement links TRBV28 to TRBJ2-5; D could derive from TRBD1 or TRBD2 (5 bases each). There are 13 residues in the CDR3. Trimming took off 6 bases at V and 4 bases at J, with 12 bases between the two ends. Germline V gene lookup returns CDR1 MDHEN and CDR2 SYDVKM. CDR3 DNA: TGTGCCAGCAGCCACGGTGGGGGAGAGACCCAGTACTTC. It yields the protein CASSHGGGETQYF. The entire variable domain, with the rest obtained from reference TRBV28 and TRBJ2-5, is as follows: DVKVTQSSRYLVKRTGEKVFLECVQDMDHENMFWYRQDPGLGLRLIYFSYDVKMKEKGDIPEGYSVSREKKERFSLILESASTNQTSMYLCASSHGGGETQYFGPGTRLLVL.

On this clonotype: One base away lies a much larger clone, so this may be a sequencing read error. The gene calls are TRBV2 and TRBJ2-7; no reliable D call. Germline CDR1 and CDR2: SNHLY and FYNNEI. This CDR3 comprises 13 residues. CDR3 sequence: CAGSTGVPYEQYF. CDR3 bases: TGTGCCGGCAGTACTGGCGTGCCCTACGAGCAGTACTTC. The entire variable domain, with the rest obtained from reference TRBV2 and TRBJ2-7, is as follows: EPEVTQTPSHQVTQMGQEVILRCVPISNHLYFYWYRQILGQKVEFLVSFYNNEISEKSEIFDDQFSVERPDGSNFTLKIRSTKLEDSAMYFCAGSTGVPYEQYFGPGTRLTVT.

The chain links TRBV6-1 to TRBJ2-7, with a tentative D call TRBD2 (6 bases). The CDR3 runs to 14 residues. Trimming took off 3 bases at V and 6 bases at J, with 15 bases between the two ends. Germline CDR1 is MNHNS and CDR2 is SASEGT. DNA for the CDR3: TGTGCCAGCAGTGACGTTTTCGGAGGGACCGAGCAGTACTTC. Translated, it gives CASSDVFGGTEQYF.

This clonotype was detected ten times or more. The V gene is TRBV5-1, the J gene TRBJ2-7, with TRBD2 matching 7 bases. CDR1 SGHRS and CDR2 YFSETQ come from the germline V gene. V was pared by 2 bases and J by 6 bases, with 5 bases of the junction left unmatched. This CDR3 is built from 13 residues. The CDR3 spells CASSFPREGEQYF. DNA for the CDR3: TGCGCCAGCAGCTTCCCCAGGGAGGGCGAGCAGTACTTC.

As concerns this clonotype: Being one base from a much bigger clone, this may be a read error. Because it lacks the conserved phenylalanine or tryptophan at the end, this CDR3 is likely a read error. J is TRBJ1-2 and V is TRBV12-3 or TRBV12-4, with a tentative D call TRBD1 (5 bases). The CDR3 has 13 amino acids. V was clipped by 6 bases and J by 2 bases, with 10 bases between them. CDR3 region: CASSLRDNYGYTS. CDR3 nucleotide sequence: TGTGCCAGCAGCCTACGGGACAACTATGGCTACACCTCC.

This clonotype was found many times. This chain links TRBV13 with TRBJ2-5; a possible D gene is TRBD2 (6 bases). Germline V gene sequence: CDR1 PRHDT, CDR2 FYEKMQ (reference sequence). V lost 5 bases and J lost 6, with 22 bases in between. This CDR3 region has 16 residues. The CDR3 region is CASSEAGGTHGKTQYF. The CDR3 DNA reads TGTGCCAGCAGCGAAGCGGGTGGGACTCATGGGAAGACCCAGTACTTC.

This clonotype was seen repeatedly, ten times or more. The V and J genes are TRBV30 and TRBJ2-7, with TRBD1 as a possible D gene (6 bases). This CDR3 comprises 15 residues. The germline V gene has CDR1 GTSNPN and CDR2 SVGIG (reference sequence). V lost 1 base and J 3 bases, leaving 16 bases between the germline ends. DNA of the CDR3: TGTGCCTGGAGTGCCGGTACAGGGAGCGGCTACGAGCAGTACTTC. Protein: CAWSAGTGSGYEQYF.

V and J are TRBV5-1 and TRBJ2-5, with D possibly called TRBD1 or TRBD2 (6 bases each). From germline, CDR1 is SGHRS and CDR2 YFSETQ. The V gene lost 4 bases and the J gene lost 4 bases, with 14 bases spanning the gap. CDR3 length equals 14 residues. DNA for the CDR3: TGCGCCAGCAGCGGGGGGCAGTCGACAGAGACCCAGTACTTC. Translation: CASSGGQSTETQYF. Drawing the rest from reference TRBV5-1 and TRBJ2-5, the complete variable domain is KAGVTQTPRYLIKTRGQQVTLSCSPISGHRSVSWYQQTPGQGLQFLFEYFSETQRNKGNFPGRFSGRQFSNSRSEMNVSTLELGDSALYLCASSGGQSTETQYFGPGTRLLVL.

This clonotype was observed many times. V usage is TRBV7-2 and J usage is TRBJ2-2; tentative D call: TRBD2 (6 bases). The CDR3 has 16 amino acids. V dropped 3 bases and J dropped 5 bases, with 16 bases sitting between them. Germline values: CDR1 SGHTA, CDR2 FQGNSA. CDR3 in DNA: TGTGCCAGCAGCTTGTCTTCCGGGGAGGTAACCGGGGAGCTGTTTTTT. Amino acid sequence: CASSLSSGEVTGELFF.

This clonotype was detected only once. The CDR3 DNA is TGCAGTGCTAGGGCACCCGGGACTAGCGGGAGAAGGTGGGACTACGAGCAGTACTTC. It specifies CSARAPGTSGRRWDYEQYF. V is TRBV20-1 and J is TRBJ2-7; 14 bases align to TRBD2. The J segment lost 3 bases and the V segment lost 3 bases, leaving 16 bases of the junction unmatched. Germline CDR1 reads DFQATT; CDR2 reads SNEGSKA (reference sequence). CDR3 length: 19 residues.

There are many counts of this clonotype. DNA for the CDR3: TGTGCCAGCATGAGACGAGGGGAAGTGAAGGGTGGCTACACCTTC. Amino acid sequence: CASMRRGEVKGGYTF. V and J are TRBV6-1 and TRBJ1-2; weak D call: TRBD1 (5 bases). Germline CDR1 MNHNS, CDR2 SASEGT. The CDR3 contains 15 residues. Trimming removed 7 bases from V and 7 bases from J, with 22 bases in between.

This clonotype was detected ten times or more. The CDR3 loop is CASNRDRGEEETQYF. Written as DNA, the CDR3 is TGTGCCAGCAATAGGGACAGGGGGGAGGAAGAGACCCAGTACTTC. The V gene is TRBV28, the J gene TRBJ2-5; 11 bases match TRBD1. The germline gives CDR1 MDHEN, CDR2 SYDVKM. This CDR3 is built from 15 residues. The junction had 7 bases not matched to a gene; V was cut back by 7 bases and J by 3 bases.

The CDR3 nucleotides read TGTGCCATCAGTGACCGGGACAGTTCTAATGAAAAACTGTTTTTT. The encoded protein is CAISDRDSSNEKLFF. The chain combines TRBV10-3 with TRBJ1-4; TRBD1 agrees at 7 bases. The CDR3 is 15 residues long. Trimming at V came to 3 bases and at J to 3 bases, leaving 4 bases not matched to a gene. CDR1 and CDR2 (germline): ENHRY, SYGVKD.

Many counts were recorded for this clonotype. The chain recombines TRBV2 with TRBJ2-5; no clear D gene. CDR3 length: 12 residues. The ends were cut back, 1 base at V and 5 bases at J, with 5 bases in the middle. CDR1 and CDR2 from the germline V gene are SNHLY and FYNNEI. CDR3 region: CASSEGLETQYF. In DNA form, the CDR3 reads TGTGCCAGCAGTGAAGGGCTGGAGACCCAGTACTTC.

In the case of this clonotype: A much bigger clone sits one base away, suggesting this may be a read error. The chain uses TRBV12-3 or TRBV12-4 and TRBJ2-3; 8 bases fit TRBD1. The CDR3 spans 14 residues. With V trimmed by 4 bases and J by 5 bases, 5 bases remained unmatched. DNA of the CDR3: TGTGCCAGCAGTTCCGACAGGGGAGGAGATACGCAGTATTTT. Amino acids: CASSSDRGGDTQYF.

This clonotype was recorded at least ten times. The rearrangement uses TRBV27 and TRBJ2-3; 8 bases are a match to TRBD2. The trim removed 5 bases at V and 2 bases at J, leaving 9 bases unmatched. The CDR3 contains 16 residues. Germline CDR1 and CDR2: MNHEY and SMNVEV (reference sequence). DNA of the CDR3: TGTGCCAGCAGTACGTACGGCGGGGGGAACACAGATACGCAGTATTTT. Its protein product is CASSTYGGGNTDTQYF.

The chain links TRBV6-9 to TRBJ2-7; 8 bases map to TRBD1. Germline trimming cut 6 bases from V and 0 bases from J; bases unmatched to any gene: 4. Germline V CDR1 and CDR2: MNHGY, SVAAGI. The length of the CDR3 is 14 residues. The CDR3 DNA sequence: TGTGCCAGCAGAGGGACAGGATCCTCCTACGAGCAGTACTTC. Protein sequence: CASRGTGSSYEQYF.

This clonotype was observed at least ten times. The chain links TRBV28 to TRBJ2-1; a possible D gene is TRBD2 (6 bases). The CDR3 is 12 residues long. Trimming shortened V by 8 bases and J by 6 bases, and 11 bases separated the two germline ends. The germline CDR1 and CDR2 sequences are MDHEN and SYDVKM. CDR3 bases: TGTGCCAGCGAGACTAGAATCAATGAGCAGTTCTTC. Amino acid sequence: CASETRINEQFF.